This TCR beta chain was observed in a study of blood T cell repertoires in COVID-19. Turning to the study itself: Whether acute or convalescent, the COVID-19 samples came from the United States, Italy and Spain.

In the original processing: The assay estimated nucleated cells by amplifying reference gene primers. TCRdb keeps only in-frame clones here, not all; method: immunoSEQ multiplex PCR. V, J and clone size are those of that table, while D and trimming were read from the DNA. The data show roughly 230,000 clones, with approximately 80% seen just once and around 26% held by the top ten. This clonotype was obtained from a man in his forties with acute or convalescent COVID-19. The sequencing input was peripheral blood.

The chain's CDR3 is CASGMSVVGNEQFF. The CDR3, as DNA: TGTGCCAGCGGTATGAGCGTAGTCGGGAATGAGCAGTTCTTC. V usage is TRBV7-9 and J usage is TRBJ2-1; D is ambiguous. CDR1 and CDR2 from the germline V gene are SEHNR and FQNEAQ (reference sequence). V lost 8 bases to trimming and J lost 7 bases, with 18 bases between them. CDR3 size: 14 residues. Supplemented by reference TRBV7-9 and TRBJ2-1, the full variable domain reads DTGVSQNPRHKITKRGQNVTFRCDPISEHNRLYWYRQTLGQGPEFLTYFQNEAQLEKSRLLSDRFSAERPKGSFSTLEIQRTEQGDSAMYLCASGMSVVGNEQFFGPGTRLTVL.